There are many counts of the clone carrying this T cell receptor (beta chain). The antigen remains undetermined. These data are taken from a study of breast tumors, draining lymph nodes, adjacent tissues. Samples came from axillary lymph nodes draining the breast cancer. Overall study findings and caveats: Data only fit, rather than demonstrated, lymph node origin of most tumor T cells.

TCRdb processed the multiplex PCR reads anew with MiXCR; each CDR3 protein has one entry. The sample consists of about 120,000 distinct CDR3 sequences, just under 20% of them appearing once. This receptor was obtained from a female donor with breast cancer. Some clones in this sample may be carry-over from other donors' samples. Sample: axillary lymph node tissue.

Written as DNA, the CDR3 is TGTGCCAGCAGGCGGGACAGGGTCTCACCCCTCCACTTT. Its protein is CASRRDRVSPLHF. This chain links TRBV12-3 or TRBV12-4 with TRBJ1-6; the match to TRBD1 covers 9 bases. This CDR3 spans 13 amino acids. The trim removed 6 bases at V and 10 bases at J, leaving 4 bases unmatched.